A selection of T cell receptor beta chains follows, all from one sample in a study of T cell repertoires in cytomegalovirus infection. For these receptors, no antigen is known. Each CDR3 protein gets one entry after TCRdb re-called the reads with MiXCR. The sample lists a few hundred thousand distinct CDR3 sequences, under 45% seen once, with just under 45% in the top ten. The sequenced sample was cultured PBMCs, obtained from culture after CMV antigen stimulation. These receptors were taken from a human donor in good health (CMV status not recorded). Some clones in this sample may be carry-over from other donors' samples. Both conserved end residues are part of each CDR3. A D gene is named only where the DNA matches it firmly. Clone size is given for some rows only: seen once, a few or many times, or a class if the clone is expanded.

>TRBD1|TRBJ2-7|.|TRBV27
TGTGCCAGCAGTTTCAGGGGGCTAAGGGAGCAGTACTTC
CASSFRGLREQYF
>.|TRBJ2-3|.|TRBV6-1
TGTGCCAGCAGTGAAGAGAGGGCAGATACGCAGTATTTT
CASSEERADTQYF
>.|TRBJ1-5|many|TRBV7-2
TGTGCCAGCAGCTTTTGGAGAAATCAGCCCCAGCATTTT
CASSFWRNQPQHF
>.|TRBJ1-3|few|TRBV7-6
TGTGCCAGCAGCTCACAGGAGCCTACTGGAAACACCATATATTTT
CASSSQEPTGNTIYF
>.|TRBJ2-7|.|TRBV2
TGTGCCACTGAATGGGGCCAGGGGAAGTCTGAGCAGTACTTC
CATEWGQGKSEQYF
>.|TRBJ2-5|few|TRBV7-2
TGTGCCAGCAGCTCCGAGATGCGGGTCCAAGAGACCCAGTACTTC
CASSSEMRVQETQYF
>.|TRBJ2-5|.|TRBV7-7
TGTGCCAGCAGCTTAAATCAACGGGAGGAGACCCAGTACTTC
CASSLNQREETQYF
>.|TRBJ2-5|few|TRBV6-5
TGTGCCAGCAGGGCGGACGGGTGGGAGACCCAGTACTTC
CASRADGWETQYF
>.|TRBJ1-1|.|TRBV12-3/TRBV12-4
TGTGCCAGCATCCTAAGGGGGGGAACTGAAGCTTTCTTT
CASILRGGTEAFF
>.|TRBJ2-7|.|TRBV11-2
TGTGCCAGCAGCTCCACAGATTACCTGGGACCTGGTATTTACGAGCAGTACTTC
CASSSTDYLGPGIYEQYF
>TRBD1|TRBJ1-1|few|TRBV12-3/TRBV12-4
TGTGCCAGCAACGCGGGACAGCTGAACACTGAAGCTTTCTTT
CASNAGQLNTEAFF
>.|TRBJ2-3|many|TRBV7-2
TGTGCCAGCAGCAAAAGGGGGAGCGGGGTGGGGACAGATACGCAGTATTTT
CASSKRGSGVGTDTQYF
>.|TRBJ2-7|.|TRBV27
TGTGCCAGCAGTTCCGCCACAGGGAACGAGCAGTACTTC
CASSSATGNEQYF
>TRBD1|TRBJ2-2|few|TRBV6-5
TGTGCCAGCAGTTATTTGGGACAGGGGGCCCCCGGGGAGCTGTTTTTT
CASSYLGQGAPGELFF
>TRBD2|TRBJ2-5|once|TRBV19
TGTGCCAGTAGTGTGCTAGCGGGGGGGGAGACCCAGTACTTC
CASSVLAGGETQYF
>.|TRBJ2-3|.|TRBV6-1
TGTGCCAGCACCAGGGGCGGAACAACTAGCACAGATACGCAGTATTTT
CASTRGGTTSTDTQYF
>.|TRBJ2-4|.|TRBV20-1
TGCAGTGCTAGATCAGACGCCAAAAACATTCAGTACTTC
CSARSDAKNIQYF
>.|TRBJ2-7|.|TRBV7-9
TGTGCCAGCAGCTATGACAGGCGGGGAGACTACGAGCAGTACTTC
CASSYDRRGDYEQYF
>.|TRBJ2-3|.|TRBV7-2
TGTGCCAGCAGCTTATACAGGGGCACAGATACGCAGTATTTT
CASSLYRGTDTQYF
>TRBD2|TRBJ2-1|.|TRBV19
TGTGCCAGTAGTATGGCAGTGGGGGGGGGAGTGGGCGGGAGGAATGAGCAGTTCTTC
CASSMAVGGGVGGRNEQFF
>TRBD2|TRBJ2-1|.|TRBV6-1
TGTGCCAGCAGTGAATTAAAAGCGGGAGGGAGTGAGCAGTTCTTC
CASSELKAGGSEQFF
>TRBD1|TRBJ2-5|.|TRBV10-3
TGTGCCATCAGTGACTTAGGACAGGGACGAGAGACCCAGTACTTC
CAISDLGQGRETQYF
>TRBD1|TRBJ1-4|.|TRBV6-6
TGTGCCTCGCAGGGGGCCGCAACTAATGAAAAACTGTTTTTT
CASQGAATNEKLFF
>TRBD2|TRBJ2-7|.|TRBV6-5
TGTGCCAGTGCGGGGGGGCCTTACCCCTACGAGCAGTACTTC
CASAGGPYPYEQYF
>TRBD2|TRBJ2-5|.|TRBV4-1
TGCGCCAGCAGCCAAGAAGGTCTAGCGGGAGAAGAGACCCAGTACTTC
CASSQEGLAGEETQYF
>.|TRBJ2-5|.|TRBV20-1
TGCAGTGCTGGAATGACCGCGAGGGGTGCGACCCAGTACTTC
CSAGMTARGATQYF
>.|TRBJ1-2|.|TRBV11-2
TGTGCCAGCAGCTTCCCCGCAGGCAAACGAAACTATGGCTACACCTTC
CASSFPAGKRNYGYTF
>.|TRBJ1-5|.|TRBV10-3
TGTGCCATCAGTGAGGGGGGTACCAATCAGCCCCAGCATTTT
CAISEGGTNQPQHF
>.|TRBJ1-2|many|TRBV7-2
TGTGCCAGCAGCTTATCCTCAGGGGCAGAAAGCGGCTATGGCTACACCTTC
CASSLSSGAESGYGYTF
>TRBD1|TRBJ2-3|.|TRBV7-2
TGTGCCAGCAGCTTAGACAGGGGACGGCCAGATACGCAGTATTTT
CASSLDRGRPDTQYF
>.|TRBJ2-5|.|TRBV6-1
TGTGCCAGCAGTGAAGTGACAGCCGGGGAGACCCAGTACTTC
CASSEVTAGETQYF
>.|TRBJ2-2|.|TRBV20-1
TGCAGTGCTAGTGACAGAGAGAACACCGGGGAGCTGTTTTTT
CSASDRENTGELFF
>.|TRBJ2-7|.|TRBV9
TGTGCCAGCAGCGTAGGGGGGATAGCCTACGAGCAGTACTTC
CASSVGGIAYEQYF
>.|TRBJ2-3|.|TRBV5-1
TGCGCCAGCAGCTTGGCCATCCGGGTCGGGGGCGTGGATACGCAGTATTTT
CASSLAIRVGGVDTQYF
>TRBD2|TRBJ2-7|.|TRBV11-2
TGTGCCAGCAGCCCCACCGGGCGGGAGAAAGGCAGCTCCTACGAGCAGTACTTC
CASSPTGREKGSSYEQYF
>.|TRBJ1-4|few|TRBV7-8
TGTGCCAGCAGCTTAGTGGCAGCGGAAAAACTGTTTTTT
CASSLVAAEKLFF
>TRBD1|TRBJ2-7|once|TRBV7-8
TGTGCCAGCAGCTTCAACACGGGACAGGGTTACGAGCAGTACTTC
CASSFNTGQGYEQYF